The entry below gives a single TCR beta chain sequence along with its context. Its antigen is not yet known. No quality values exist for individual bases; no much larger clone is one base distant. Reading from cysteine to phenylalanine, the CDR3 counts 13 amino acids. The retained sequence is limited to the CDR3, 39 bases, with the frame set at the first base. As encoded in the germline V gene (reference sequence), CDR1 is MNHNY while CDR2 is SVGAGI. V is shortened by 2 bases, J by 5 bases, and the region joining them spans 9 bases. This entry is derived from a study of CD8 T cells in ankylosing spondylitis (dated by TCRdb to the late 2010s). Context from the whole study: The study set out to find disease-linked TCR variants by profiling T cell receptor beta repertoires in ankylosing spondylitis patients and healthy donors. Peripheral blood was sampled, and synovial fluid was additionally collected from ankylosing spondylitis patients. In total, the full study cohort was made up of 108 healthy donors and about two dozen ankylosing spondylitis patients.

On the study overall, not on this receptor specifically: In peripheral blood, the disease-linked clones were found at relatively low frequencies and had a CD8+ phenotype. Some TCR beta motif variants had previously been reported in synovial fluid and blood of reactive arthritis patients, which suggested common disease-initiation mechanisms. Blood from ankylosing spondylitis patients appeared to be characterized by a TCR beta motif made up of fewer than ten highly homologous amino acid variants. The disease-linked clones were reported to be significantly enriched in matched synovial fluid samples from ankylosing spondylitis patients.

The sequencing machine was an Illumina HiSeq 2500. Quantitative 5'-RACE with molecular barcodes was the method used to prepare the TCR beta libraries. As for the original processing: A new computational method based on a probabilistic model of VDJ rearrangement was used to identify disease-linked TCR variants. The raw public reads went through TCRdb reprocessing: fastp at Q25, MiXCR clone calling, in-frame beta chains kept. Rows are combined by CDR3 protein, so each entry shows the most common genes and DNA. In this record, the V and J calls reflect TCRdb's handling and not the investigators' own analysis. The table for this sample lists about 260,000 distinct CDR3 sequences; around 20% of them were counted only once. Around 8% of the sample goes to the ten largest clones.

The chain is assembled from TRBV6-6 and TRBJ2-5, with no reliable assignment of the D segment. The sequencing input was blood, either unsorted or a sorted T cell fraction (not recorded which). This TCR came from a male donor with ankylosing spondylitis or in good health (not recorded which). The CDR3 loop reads CASSYVGWETQYF. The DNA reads TGTGCCAGCAGTTACGTTGGGTGGGAGACCCAGTACTTC.